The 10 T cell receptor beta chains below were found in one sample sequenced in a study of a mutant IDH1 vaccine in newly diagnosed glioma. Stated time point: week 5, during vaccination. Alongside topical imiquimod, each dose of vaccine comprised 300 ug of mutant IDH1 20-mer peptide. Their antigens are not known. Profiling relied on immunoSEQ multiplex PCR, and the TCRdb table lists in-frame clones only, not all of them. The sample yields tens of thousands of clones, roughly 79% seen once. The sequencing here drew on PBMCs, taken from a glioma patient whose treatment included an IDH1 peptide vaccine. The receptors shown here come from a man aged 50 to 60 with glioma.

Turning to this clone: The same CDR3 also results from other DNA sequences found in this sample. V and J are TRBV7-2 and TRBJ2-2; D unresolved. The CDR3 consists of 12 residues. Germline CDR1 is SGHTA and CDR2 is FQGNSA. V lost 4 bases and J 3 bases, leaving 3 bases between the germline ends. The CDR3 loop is CASSSYTGELFF. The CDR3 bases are TGTGCCAGCAGCTCGTACACCGGGGAGCTGTTTTTT.

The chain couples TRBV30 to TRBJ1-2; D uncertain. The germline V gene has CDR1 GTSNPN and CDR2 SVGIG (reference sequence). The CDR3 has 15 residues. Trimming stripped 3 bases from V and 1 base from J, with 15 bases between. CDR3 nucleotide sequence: TGTGCCTGGAGGGAAGGAACATTCGGTAACTATGGCTACACCTTC. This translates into CAWREGTFGNYGYTF. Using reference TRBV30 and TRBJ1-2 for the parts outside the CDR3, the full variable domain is SQTIHQWPATLVQPVGSPLSLECTVEGTSNPNLYWYRQAAGRGLQLLFYSVGIGQISSEVPQNLSASRPQDRQFILSSKKLLLSDSGFYLCAWREGTFGNYGYTFGSGTRLTVV.

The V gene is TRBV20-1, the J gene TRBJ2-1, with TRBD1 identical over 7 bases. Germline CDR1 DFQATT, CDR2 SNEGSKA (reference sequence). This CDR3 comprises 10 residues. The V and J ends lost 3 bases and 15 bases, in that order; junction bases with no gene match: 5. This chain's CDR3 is CSASRDSLFF. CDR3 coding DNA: TGCAGTGCTAGCCGGGACAGCCTGTTCTTC.

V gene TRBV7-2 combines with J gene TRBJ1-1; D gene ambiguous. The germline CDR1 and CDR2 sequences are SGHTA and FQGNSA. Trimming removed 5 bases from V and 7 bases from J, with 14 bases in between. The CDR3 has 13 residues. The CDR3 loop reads CASSPMRADEAFF. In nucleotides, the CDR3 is TGTGCCAGCAGCCCAATGAGGGCAGATGAAGCTTTCTTT.

CDR3 sequence (DNA): TGTGCCAGCAGCGGGGACGGGAATGAGCAGTTCTTC. The encoded protein is CASSGDGNEQFF. The chain uses TRBV9 and TRBJ2-1, with D possibly called TRBD1 or TRBD2 (5 bases each). CDR3 length: 12 residues. Germline V gene lookup returns CDR1 SGDLS and CDR2 YYNGEE. V was shortened by 3 bases and J by 7 bases, with 8 bases between the two germline ends.

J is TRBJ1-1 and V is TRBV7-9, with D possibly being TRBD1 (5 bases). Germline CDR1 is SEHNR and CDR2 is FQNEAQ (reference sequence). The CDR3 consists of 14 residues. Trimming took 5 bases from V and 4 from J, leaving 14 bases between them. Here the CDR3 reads CASSPVRVVTEAFF. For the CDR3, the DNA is TGTGCCAGCAGCCCCGTCAGGGTGGTCACTGAAGCTTTCTTT.

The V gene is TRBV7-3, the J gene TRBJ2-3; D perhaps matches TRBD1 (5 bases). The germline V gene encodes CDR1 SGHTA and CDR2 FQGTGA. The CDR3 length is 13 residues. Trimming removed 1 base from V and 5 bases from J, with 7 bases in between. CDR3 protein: CASSLKRGDTQYF. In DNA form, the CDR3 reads TGTGCCAGCAGCTTAAAAAGGGGAGATACGCAGTATTTT.

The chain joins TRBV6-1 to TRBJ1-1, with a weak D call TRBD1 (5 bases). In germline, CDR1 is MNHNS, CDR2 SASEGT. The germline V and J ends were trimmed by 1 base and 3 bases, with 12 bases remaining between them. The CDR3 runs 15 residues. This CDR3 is CASSEGGGSDTEAFF. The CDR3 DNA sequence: TGTGCCAGCAGTGAAGGTGGGGGATCGGACACTGAAGCTTTCTTT.

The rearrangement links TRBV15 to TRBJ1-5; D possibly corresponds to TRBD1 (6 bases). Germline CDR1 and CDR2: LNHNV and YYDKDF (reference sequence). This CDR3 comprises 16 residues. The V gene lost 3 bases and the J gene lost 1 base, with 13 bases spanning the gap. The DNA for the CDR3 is TGTGCCACCAGCAGTTTCAGGGGACCGAGCAATCAGCCCCAGCATTTT. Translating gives CATSSFRGPSNQPQHF.

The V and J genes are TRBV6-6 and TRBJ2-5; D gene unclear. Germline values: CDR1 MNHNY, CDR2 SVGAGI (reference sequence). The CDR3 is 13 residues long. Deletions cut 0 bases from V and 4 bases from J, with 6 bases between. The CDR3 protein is CASSYSFIETQYF. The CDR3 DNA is TGTGCCAGCAGTTACTCGTTTATAGAGACCCAGTACTTC.